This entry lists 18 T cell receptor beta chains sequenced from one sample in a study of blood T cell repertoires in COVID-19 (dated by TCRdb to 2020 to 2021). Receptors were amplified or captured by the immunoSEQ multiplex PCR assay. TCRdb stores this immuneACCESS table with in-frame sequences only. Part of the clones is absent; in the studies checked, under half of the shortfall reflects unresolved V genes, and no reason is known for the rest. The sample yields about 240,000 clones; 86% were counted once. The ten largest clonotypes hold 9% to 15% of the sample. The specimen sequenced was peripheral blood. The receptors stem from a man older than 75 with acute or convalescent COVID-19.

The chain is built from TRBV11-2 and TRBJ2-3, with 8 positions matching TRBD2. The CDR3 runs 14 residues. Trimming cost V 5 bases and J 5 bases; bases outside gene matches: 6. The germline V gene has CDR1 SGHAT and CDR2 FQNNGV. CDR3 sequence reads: CASSPSGRVDTQYF. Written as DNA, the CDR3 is TGTGCCAGCAGCCCCAGCGGGAGAGTAGATACGCAGTATTTT.

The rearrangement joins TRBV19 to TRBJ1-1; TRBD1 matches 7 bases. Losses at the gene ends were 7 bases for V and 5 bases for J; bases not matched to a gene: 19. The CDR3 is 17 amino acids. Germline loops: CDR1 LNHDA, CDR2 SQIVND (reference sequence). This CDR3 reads CASIMVGQRSVRTEAFF. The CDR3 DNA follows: TGTGCCAGTATAATGGTGGGACAGAGGTCGGTTAGGACTGAAGCTTTCTTT.

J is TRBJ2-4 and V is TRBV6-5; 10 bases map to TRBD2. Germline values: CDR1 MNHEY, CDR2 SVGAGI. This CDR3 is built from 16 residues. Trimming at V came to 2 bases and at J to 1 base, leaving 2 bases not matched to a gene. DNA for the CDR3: TGTGCCAGCAGTTACGGGACTAGCGCGGCCAAAAACATTCAGTACTTC. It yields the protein CASSYGTSAAKNIQYF.

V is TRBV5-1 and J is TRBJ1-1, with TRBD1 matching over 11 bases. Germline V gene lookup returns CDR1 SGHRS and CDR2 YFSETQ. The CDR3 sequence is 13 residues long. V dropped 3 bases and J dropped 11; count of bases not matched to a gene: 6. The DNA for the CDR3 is TGCGCCAGCAGCTCAGGGACAGGGGGTAGTGCTTTCTTT. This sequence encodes CASSSGTGGSAFF.

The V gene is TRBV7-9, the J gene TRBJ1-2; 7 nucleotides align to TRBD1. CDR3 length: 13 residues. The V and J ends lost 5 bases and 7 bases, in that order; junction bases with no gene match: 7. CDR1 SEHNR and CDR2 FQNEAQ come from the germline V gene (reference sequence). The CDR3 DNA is TGTGCCAGCAGCCCAACAGGGGCAGGTGGCTACACCTTC. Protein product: CASSPTGAGGYTF.

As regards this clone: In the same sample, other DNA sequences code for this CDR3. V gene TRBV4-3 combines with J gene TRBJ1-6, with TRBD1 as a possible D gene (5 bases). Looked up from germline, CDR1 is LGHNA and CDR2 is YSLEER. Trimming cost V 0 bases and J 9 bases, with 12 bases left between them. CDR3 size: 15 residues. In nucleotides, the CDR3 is TGCGCCAGCAGCCAAGAGGGCCAGGGTGGTTCACCCCTCCACTTT. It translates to CASSQEGQGGSPLHF.

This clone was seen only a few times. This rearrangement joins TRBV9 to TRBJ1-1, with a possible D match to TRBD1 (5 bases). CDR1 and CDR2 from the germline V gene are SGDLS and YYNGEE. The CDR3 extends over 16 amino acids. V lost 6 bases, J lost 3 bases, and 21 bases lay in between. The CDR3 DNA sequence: TGTGCCAGCAACCCCGAAACCAACAGGAGAGACACTGAAGCTTTCTTT. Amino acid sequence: CASNPETNRRDTEAFF.

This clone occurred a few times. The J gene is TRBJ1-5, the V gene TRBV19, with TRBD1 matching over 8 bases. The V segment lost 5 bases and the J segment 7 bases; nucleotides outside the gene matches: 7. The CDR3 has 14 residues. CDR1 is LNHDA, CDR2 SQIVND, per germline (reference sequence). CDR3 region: CASSHGQGGQPQHF. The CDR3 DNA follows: TGTGCCAGTAGTCATGGACAGGGAGGGCAGCCCCAGCATTTT.

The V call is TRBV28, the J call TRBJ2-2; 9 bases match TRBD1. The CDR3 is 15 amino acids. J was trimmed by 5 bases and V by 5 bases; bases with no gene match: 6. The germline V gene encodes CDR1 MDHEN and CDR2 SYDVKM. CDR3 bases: TGTGCCAGCAGTCTCCGGGACAGGGCGACCGGGGAGCTGTTTTTT. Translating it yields CASSLRDRATGELFF.

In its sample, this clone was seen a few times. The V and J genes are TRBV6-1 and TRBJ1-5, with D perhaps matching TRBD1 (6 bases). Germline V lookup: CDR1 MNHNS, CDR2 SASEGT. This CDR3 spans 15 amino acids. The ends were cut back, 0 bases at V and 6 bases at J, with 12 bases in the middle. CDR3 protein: CASSEAGGGSQPQHF. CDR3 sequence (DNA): TGTGCCAGCAGTGAAGCCGGGGGGGGCAGTCAGCCCCAGCATTTT.

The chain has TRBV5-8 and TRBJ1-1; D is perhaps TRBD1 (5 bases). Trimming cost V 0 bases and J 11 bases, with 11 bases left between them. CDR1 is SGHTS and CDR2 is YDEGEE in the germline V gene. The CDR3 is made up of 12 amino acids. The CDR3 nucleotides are TGTGCCAGCAGCTTGGTAAGGGGCGGCGCTTTCTTT. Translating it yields CASSLVRGGAFF. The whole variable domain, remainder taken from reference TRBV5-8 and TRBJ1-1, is EAGVTQSPTHLIKTRGQQATLRCSPISGHTSVYWYQQALGLGLQFLLWYDEGEERNRGNFPPRFSGRQFPNYSSELNVNALELEDSALYLCASSLVRGGAFFGQGTRLTVV.

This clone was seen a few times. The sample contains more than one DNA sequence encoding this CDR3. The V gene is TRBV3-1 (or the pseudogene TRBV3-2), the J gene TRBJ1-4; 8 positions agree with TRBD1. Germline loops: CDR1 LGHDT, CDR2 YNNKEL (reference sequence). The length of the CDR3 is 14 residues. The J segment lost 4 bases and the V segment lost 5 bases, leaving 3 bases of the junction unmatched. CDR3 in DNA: TGTGCCAGCAGCTTCACAGGGGGTAATGAAAAACTGTTTTTT. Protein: CASSFTGGNEKLFF.

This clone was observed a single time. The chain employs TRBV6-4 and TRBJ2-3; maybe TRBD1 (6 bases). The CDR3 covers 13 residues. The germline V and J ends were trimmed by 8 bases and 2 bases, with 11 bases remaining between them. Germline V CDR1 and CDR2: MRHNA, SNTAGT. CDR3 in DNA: TGTGCCAGCCAACGGACAGCCACAGATACGCAGTATTTT. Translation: CASQRTATDTQYF.

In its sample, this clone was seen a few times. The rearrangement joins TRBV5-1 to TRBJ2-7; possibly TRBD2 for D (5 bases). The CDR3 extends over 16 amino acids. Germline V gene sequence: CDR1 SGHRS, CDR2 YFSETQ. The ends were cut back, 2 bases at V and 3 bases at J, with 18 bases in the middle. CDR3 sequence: CASSLRSLGSGYEQYF. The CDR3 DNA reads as TGCGCCAGCAGCTTAAGATCATTGGGAAGCGGCTACGAGCAGTACTTC.

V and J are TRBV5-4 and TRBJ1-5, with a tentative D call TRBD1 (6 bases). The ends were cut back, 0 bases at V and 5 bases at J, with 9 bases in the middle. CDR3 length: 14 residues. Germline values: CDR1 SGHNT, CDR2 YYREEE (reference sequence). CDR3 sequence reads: CASSLGAGDQPQHF. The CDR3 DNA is TGTGCCAGCAGCTTGGGGGCAGGGGATCAGCCCCAGCATTTT.

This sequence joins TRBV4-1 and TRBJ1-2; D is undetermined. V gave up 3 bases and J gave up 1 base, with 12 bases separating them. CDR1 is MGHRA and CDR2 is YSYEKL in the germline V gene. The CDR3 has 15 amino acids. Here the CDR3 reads CASSQRAQDNYGYTF. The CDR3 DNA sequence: TGCGCCAGCAGCCAGCGGGCCCAAGATAACTATGGCTACACCTTC.

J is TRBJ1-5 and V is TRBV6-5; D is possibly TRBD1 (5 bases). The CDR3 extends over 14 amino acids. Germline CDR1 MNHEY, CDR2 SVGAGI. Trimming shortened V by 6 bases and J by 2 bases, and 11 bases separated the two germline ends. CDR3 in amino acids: CASRTGGRNQPQHF. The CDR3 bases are TGTGCCAGCAGGACCGGGGGACGCAATCAGCCCCAGCATTTT.

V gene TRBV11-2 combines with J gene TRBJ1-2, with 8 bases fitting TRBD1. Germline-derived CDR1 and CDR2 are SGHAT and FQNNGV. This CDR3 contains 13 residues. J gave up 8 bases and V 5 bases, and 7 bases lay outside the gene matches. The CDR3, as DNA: TGTGCCAGCAGCCAAGACAGGGGTAACGGCTACACCTTC. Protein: CASSQDRGNGYTF.